The 21 T cell receptor beta chains below were found in one sample sequenced in a study of blood T cell repertoires in COVID-19. The assay was immunoSEQ multiplex PCR, and TCRdb's table has in-frame clones only and misses some. The repertoire holds about 270,000 clones, about 76% seen once, with roughly 2.9% in the top ten. Input material: peripheral blood. The origin of the receptors is a woman aged 55-70 years with active or convalescent COVID-19.

A few counts support this clone. The rearrangement joins TRBV3-1 (or the pseudogene TRBV3-2) to TRBJ2-5; 9 bases agree with TRBD1. Germline values: CDR1 LGHDT, CDR2 YNNKEL (reference sequence). The CDR3 consists of 16 residues. With V trimmed by 4 bases and J by 5 bases, 11 bases remained unmatched. CDR3 nucleotides: TGTGCCAGCAGCCCCATGGGGACAGGGTTTCAGGAGACCCAGTACTTC. This gives the protein CASSPMGTGFQETQYF.

CDR3 region: CASSPRGGSVTDTQYF. In DNA form, the CDR3 reads TGTGCCAGCAGTCCGAGAGGGGGTTCGGTCACAGATACGCAGTATTTT. The V call is TRBV27, the J call TRBJ2-3; the D gene is possibly TRBD1 (6 bases). CDR3 length: 16 amino acids. Per germline, CDR1 MNHEY and CDR2 SMNVEV (reference sequence). V was shortened by 5 bases and J by 2 bases, with 17 bases between the two germline ends.

The CDR3 loop reads CSAPGEGAGELFF. The CDR3 DNA reads TGCAGCGCCCCCGGAGAGGGGGCCGGGGAGCTGTTTTTT. This chain links TRBV29-1 with TRBJ2-2, with D possibly being TRBD1 (6 bases). This CDR3 is 13 amino acids long. Germline V gives CDR1 SQVTM, CDR2 ANQGSEA. The V end lost 7 bases, the J end lost 6 bases, and 15 bases lay between the germline ends.

This rearrangement joins TRBV2 to TRBJ2-1, with 9 bases identical to TRBD2. Germline assignment: CDR1 SNHLY and CDR2 FYNNEI. V lost 9 bases and J lost 7; bases outside the gene matches: 7. The CDR3 contains 13 residues. CDR3: CASYSGGGNEQFF. The CDR3 bases are TGTGCCAGTTATAGCGGGGGAGGGAATGAGCAGTTCTTC.

The chain carries TRBV3-1 (or the pseudogene TRBV3-2) and TRBJ2-1, with 7 nucleotides matching TRBD2. CDR1 LGHDT and CDR2 YNNKEL come from the germline V gene (reference sequence). V shed 4 bases, J shed 8 bases, and the junction held 11 bases outside the gene matches. CDR3 size: 15 residues. The CDR3 DNA reads TGTGCCAGCAGCCTCGGGAGGACTCGATTCGATGAGCAGTTCTTC. Amino acids: CASSLGRTRFDEQFF.

This rearrangement joins TRBV30 to TRBJ1-4, with unresolved D. Trimming pared 2 bases from V and 8 bases from J, leaving 12 bases between. The CDR3 extends over 13 amino acids. Germline V gene data show CDR1 as GTSNPN and CDR2 as SVGIG (reference sequence). This chain's CDR3 is CAWSWTAGEKLFF. In nucleotides, the CDR3 is TGTGCCTGGAGTTGGACGGCGGGGGAAAAACTGTTTTTT. Full variable domain (rest looked up from reference TRBV30 and TRBJ1-4): SQTIHQWPATLVQPVGSPLSLECTVEGTSNPNLYWYRQAAGRGLQLLFYSVGIGQISSEVPQNLSASRPQDRQFILSSKKLLLSDSGFYLCAWSWTAGEKLFFGSGTQLSVL.

There are a few counts of this clone. This chain joins TRBV4-2 and TRBJ2-3, with 8 bases identical to TRBD1. The J segment lost 6 bases and the V segment lost 0 bases, leaving 17 bases of the junction unmatched. In germline, CDR1 is LGHNA, CDR2 YNFKEQ. The CDR3 is 19 amino acids. The CDR3 coding sequence is TGTGCCAGCAGCCAAGATTGGGTACGGCCAGGGGGCAAGTTGGATACGCAGTATTTT. Its protein is CASSQDWVRPGGKLDTQYF.

The DNA of the CDR3 is TGTGCCAGCAGCTCGGACAGGGGAGGAAGGAATGAGCAGTTCTTC. Encoded protein: CASSSDRGGRNEQFF. The rearrangement links TRBV11-3 to TRBJ2-1; 9 bases line up with TRBD1. V shed 4 bases, J shed 7 bases, and the junction held 8 bases outside the gene matches. CDR1 is SGHNT, CDR2 YENEEA, per germline. The CDR3 covers 15 residues.

The V gene is TRBV5-1, the J gene TRBJ2-2; 7 nucleotides line up with TRBD1. Germline CDR1 reads SGHRS; CDR2 reads YFSETQ. The CDR3 has 16 amino acids. Trimming took 0 bases from V and 0 from J; bases not matched to a gene: 2. The CDR3 DNA is TGCGCCAGCAGCTTGGCCGGGACAGCGAACACCGGGGAGCTGTTTTTT. Translating gives CASSLAGTANTGELFF.

The gene calls are TRBV7-2 and TRBJ2-1; maybe TRBD2 (6 bases). This CDR3 has 15 amino acids. CDR1 and CDR2 (germline): SGHTA, FQGNSA. Trimming took 1 base from V and 4 from J, leaving 11 bases between them. CDR3 in amino acids: CASSLGRGPYNEQFF. The CDR3 DNA reads as TGTGCCAGCAGCTTAGGGCGGGGTCCTTACAATGAGCAGTTCTTC.

The rearrangement joins TRBV18 to TRBJ1-2; 7 bases map to TRBD1. This CDR3 region has 13 residues. V gave up 3 bases and J gave up 2 bases; unmatched junction bases: 0. The germline V gene encodes CDR1 KGHSH and CDR2 LQKENI. The CDR3 reads CASSPTGNYGYTF. DNA of the CDR3: TGTGCCAGCTCACCGACAGGGAACTATGGCTACACCTTC. Drawing the rest from reference TRBV18 and TRBJ1-2, the complete variable domain is NAGVMQNPRHLVRRRGQEARLRCSPMKGHSHVYWYRQLPEEGLKFMVYLQKENIIDESGMPKERFSAEFPKEGPSILRIQQVVRGDSAAYFCASSPTGNYGYTFGSGTRLTVV.

The chain employs TRBV6-5 and TRBJ1-4; D gene uncertain. This CDR3 is built from 14 residues. Trimming took off 7 bases at V and 1 base at J, with 10 bases between the two ends. Germline loops: CDR1 MNHEY, CDR2 SVGAGI. The CDR3 coding sequence is TGTGCCAGCAAAGGACTCCTAACTAATGAAAAACTGTTTTTT. Protein product: CASKGLLTNEKLFF.

The chain combines TRBV30 with TRBJ1-4; maybe TRBD1 (6 bases). Germline V lookup: CDR1 GTSNPN, CDR2 SVGIG (reference sequence). The CDR3 is made up of 15 amino acids. With 0 bases removed from V and 7 bases from J, the gap between germline ends came to 15 bases. DNA of the CDR3: TGTGCCTGGAGTGTAGGGGCAGGGGCAGGTGAAAAACTGTTTTTT. Translating gives CAWSVGAGAGEKLFF. The whole variable domain, filled in from reference TRBV30 and TRBJ1-4, reads SQTIHQWPATLVQPVGSPLSLECTVEGTSNPNLYWYRQAAGRGLQLLFYSVGIGQISSEVPQNLSASRPQDRQFILSSKKLLLSDSGFYLCAWSVGAGAGEKLFFGSGTQLSVL.

In this sample, this clone turned up a few times. The chain combines TRBV9 with TRBJ1-2, with 7 positions matching TRBD1. The V gene's germline CDR1 is SGDLS and CDR2 YYNGEE. The CDR3 covers 13 residues. V lost 1 base, J lost 3 bases, and 0 bases stayed unmatched. The CDR3 region has the DNA TGTGCCAGCAGCGTACAGGGGGACTATGGCTACACCTTC. Translation gives CASSVQGDYGYTF. The full variable domain, rest sourced from reference TRBV9 and TRBJ1-2, is DSGVTQTPKHLITATGQRVTLRCSPRSGDLSVYWYQQSLDQGLQFLIQYYNGEERAKGNILERFSAQQFPDLHSELNLSSLELGDSALYFCASSVQGDYGYTFGSGTRLTVV.

The chain carries TRBV7-2 and TRBJ1-2; 7 nucleotides line up with TRBD1. The CDR3 sequence is 17 residues long. Germline-derived CDR1 and CDR2 are SGHTA and FQGNSA. V gave up 4 bases and J gave up 6 bases; unmatched junction bases: 17. The CDR3 spells CASSYDDGTATRHGYTF. DNA for the CDR3: TGTGCCAGCAGCTATGACGATGGGACAGCTACTAGGCATGGCTACACCTTC.

V and J are TRBV12-5 and TRBJ1-2, with D tentatively TRBD1 (6 bases). Germline CDR1 LGHNT, CDR2 FRNRAP. V was trimmed by 1 base and J by 7 bases, leaving 13 bases between them. CDR3 length: 14 residues. DNA for the CDR3: TGTGCTAGTGGTTTGGACCGGACAGTTGGTGGCTACACCTTC. Amino acid sequence: CASGLDRTVGGYTF.

This clone occurred a few times. This chain links TRBV27 with TRBJ2-7, with TRBD2 matching 9 bases. Germline-derived CDR1 and CDR2 are MNHEY and SMNVEV (reference sequence). This CDR3 is 16 amino acids long. Trimming took 2 bases from V and 6 from J; bases not matched to a gene: 11. CDR3 coding DNA: TGTGCCAGCAGTTTAAGGCCCTCCGGGACTAGCACCGAGCAGTACTTC. Its protein is CASSLRPSGTSTEQYF.

The J gene is TRBJ2-7, the V gene TRBV20-1; D call uncertain. Germline V gene sequence: CDR1 DFQATT, CDR2 SNEGSKA (reference sequence). The V gene lost 8 bases and the J gene lost 9 bases, with 17 bases spanning the gap. This CDR3 spans 11 amino acids. The CDR3 protein is CSSRFEAVQYF. The CDR3 DNA sequence: TGCAGTTCTCGATTTGAGGCAGTGCAGTACTTC.

V gene TRBV7-9 combines with J gene TRBJ1-5; TRBD1 agrees at 10 bases. The CDR3 is 16 residues long. Germline V gene lookup returns CDR1 SEHNR and CDR2 FQNEAQ (reference sequence). V lost 6 bases to trimming and J lost 8 bases; unmatched junction nucleotides: 13. The DNA for the CDR3 is TGTGCCAGCAGTTCCCAAGGGACAGGGGAAGGGGAGCCCCAGCATTTT. Residues: CASSSQGTGEGEPQHF.

The chain uses TRBV12-3 or TRBV12-4 and TRBJ1-1; D is unclear. CDR3 length: 11 amino acids. Trimming cost V 8 bases and J 11 bases, with 15 bases left between them. The CDR3 sequence: CASSSHWRAFF. The DNA of the CDR3 is TGTGCCAGCTCTTCCCATTGGCGGGCTTTCTTT.

The V and J genes are TRBV19 and TRBJ1-1, with D unresolved. This CDR3 contains 13 residues. Germline values: CDR1 LNHDA, CDR2 SQIVND (reference sequence). The V and J ends lost 5 bases and 3 bases respectively, with 10 bases between them. CDR3 coding DNA: TGTGCCAGTAGTTTTCAGGCGTACACTGAAGCTTTCTTT. As protein: CASSFQAYTEAFF.